The T cell receptor beta chain described here comes from a study of blood T cells in healthy people across ages (dated by TCRdb to the mid-2010s). Turning to the overall study: In model experiments, roughly one uniquely barcoded TCR beta cDNA molecule per two T cells was captured by template switching. Using deep sequencing normalized with unique cDNA molecular identifiers, the study measured how TCR beta repertoire diversity changes with age. Donors were grouped into four age groups: young (average 16 years), middle-aged (approximately 41), aged (over 55) and long-lived (around 82). To avoid experimental bias, donors of different ages were spread randomly across the sequencing lanes. Two additional independent replicas of 1 million unique cDNA reads from the same blood draw were analyzed for two donors (one aged 18 to 30 and one aged 80 or older). Results and caveats for the whole study, not just this receptor: Compared with the aged group, the long-lived group had more naive CD4+ T cells, fewer expanded clones and increased TCR diversity, suggesting age selection. Because donor CMV infection status was unknown, age-related changes in expanded clonotypes were potentially confounded. As age increased, observed TCR beta diversity per million T cells dropped in a roughly linear way, and a significant reduction was already evident by age 40. Bulk unsorted PBMC profiling prevented conclusive comparison of naive and antigen-experienced compartments. Total diversity estimates from one million sequenced T cells were considered lower bounds and underestimates. The percentage of naive T cells measured by flow cytometry correlated strongly with observed TCR beta diversity.

Systemically healthy Caucasian individuals from Russia, 39 in total and aged about 6 to 100 years, were included as donors. Roughly 9 milliliters of peripheral blood were drawn from each donor into EDTA-treated Vacutainer tubes. Ficoll-Paque density-gradient centrifugation was used to isolate PBMCs, with at least 7 million per sample. Trizol reagent was used to extract total RNA from PBMCs, with at least 6 micrograms per sample. The percentages of naive CD45RAhigh/CD27high T cells were determined by flow cytometry on a PBMC aliquot from every donor. Concerning this clonotype itself: Its antigen is currently not known. One base away there is no much larger clone; base qualities are not given.

Including cysteine and phenylalanine, the CDR3 has 14 amino acids. CDR3 DNA is the only sequence kept; it has 42 bases, read in frame from the first base. V gives up 2 bases and J gives up 0 bases, and the segment between their germline ends measures 4 bases. Reading the germline V gene gives CDR1 MDHEN and CDR2 SYDVKM. The method behind the library was 5' RACE. These reads were obtained on an Illumina HiSeq 2500. A second PCR of about 6 to 11 cycles was performed with a sample-barcoded 5' primer and a J-beta primer mix. A unique molecular identifier was introduced onto each TCR beta cDNA molecule by a template-switch 5' adaptor carrying 12 random nucleotides. Each sample yielded at least 2.5 million CDR3-containing paired-end reads. All of the RNA was converted into first-strand cDNA using the Mint cDNA synthesis kit, with a TRBC-specific oligonucleotide serving as the primer. Following uracil-DNA glycosylase treatment, a first 18-cycle PCR with universal primers M1SS and BC2_uni_R was performed on all cDNA. Per the authors' processing: For normalization, 1 million high-quality reads were randomly selected from each sample, with every read carrying a distinct molecular identifier. Reads with shared molecular identifiers were discarded instead of being binned into consensus sequences. MiTCR, run with a Q25 quality threshold and the strictest error-elimination algorithm, handled CDR3 identification, clonotype clustering and error correction. A nonparametric unseen species model with Euler transformation was used to estimate a lower bound on total TCR beta diversity. TCRdb itself trimmed the public reads at Q25 with fastp, ran MiXCR and retained productive beta chains. Each CDR3 protein appears once, grouped with its most common genes and DNA. The V and J calls come from TCRdb's annotation, not from the publication. The sample table holds 790,000 or so distinct CDR3 sequences, of which around 45% were seen once. The top ten hold about a sixth of the sample.

The receptor was derived from an elderly man in good health. The sequenced material came from blood. The receptor chain draws on TRBV28 and TRBJ2-2; no D gene call is confident. The CDR3 region: CASSLAANTGELFF. The nucleotide sequence is given as TGTGCCAGCAGTTTAGCTGCGAACACCGGGGAGCTGTTTTTT.